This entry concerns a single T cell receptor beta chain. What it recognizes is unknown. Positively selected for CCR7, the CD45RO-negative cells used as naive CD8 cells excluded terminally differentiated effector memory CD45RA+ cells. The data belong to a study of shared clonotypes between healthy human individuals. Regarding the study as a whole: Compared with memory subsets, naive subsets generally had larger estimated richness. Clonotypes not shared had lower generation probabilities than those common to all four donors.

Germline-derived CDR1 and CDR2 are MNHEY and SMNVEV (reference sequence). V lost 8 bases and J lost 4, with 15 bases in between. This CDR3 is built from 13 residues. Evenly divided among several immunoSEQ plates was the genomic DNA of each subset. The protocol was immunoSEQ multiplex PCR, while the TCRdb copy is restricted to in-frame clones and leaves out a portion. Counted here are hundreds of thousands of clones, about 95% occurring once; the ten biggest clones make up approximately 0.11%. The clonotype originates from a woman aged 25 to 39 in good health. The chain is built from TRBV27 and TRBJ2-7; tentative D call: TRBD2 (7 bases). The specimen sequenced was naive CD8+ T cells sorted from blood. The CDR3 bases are TGTGCCAGCTCCTCGGGGGGCAGGTACGAGCAGTACTTC. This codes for CASSSGGRYEQYF.